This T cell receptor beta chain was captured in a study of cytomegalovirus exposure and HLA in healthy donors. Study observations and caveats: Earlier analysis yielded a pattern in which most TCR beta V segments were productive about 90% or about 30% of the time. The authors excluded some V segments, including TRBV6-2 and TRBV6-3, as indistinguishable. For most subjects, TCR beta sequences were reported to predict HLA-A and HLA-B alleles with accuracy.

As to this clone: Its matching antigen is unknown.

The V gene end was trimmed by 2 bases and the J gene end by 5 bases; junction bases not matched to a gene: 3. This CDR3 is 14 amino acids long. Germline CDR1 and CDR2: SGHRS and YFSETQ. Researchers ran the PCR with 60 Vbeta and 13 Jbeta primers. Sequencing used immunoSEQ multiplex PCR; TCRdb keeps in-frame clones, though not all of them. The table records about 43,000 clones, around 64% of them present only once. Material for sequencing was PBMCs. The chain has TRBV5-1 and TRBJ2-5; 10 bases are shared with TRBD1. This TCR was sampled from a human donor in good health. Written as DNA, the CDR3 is TGCGCCAGCAGCTTAAGGGGACAGGGGGAGACCCAGTACTTC. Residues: CASSLRGQGETQYF.